Sequencing of this TCR beta chain was carried out in a study of type 1 regulatory T cells. Study in general: This in vitro CD4 product, T-allo10, is enriched for Tr1 cells and alloantigen-specific.

V shed 3 bases and J 4 bases; nucleotides not matched to a gene: 4. The CDR3 totals 14 residues. Germline V gene data show CDR1 as SGHTA and CDR2 as FQGNSA. Each CDR3 protein is one row after TCRdb ran MiXCR on the reads. In the table there are around 88,000 distinct CDR3 sequences, roughly 31% of which are singletons. The chain uses TRBV7-2 and TRBJ2-3, with 7 bases fitting TRBD1. The TCR comes from a human donor in good health. Input material: CD4+ T cells, either the whole sample or a sorted fraction (not recorded which). CDR3 residues: CASSFTGVADTQYF. Written as DNA, the CDR3 is TGTGCCAGCAGCTTTACAGGGGTTGCAGATACGCAGTATTTT.